This T cell receptor (beta chain) was captured by sequencing in a study of beta chain features in type 1 diabetes. Study-level findings and limits: The naive, central memory and Treg TCRB repertoires of patients appeared to be more similar to one another than those of healthy donors. Lower insertion and higher deletion counts appeared at VDJ junctions in type 1 diabetes patients. cDNA-based reads could over-represent cells with high TCR expression. Shorter TCRB CDR3s, moderately but significantly so, were found in Type 1 diabetes patients in all four CD4+ subsets.

V dropped 2 bases and J dropped 3 bases, with 8 bases sitting between them. Germline V lookup: CDR1 SGHAT, CDR2 FQDESV (reference sequence). The CDR3 spans 13 residues. In all sorted populations, purity surpassed 95%. Concerning this clone itself: Its specificity is not known.

Every isolated RNA sample was fully reverse transcribed, so sequencing captured expressed TCRB transcripts. Sequencing used immunoSEQ multiplex PCR; TCRdb keeps in-frame clones, though not all of them. The table has some 290,000 clones, about 13% seen once; the top ten hold approximately 0.015%. The origin of this receptor is a man under 40 with type 1 diabetes. Sequenced: naive CD4+ T cells from blood. The chain joins TRBV11-1 to TRBJ2-7; D remains unclear. The DNA of the CDR3 is TGTGCCAGCAGCTTACCCAGTGGCTACGAGCAGTACTTC. This translates into CASSLPSGYEQYF.